The clone carrying this T cell receptor (beta chain) was seen a handful of times. They isolated at least 6.5 million PBMCs from each sample. The CDR3 sequence is 17 residues long. After removal of 0 bases from V and 2 bases from J, the junction contained 5 bases not matched to a gene. CDR1 PRHDT and CDR2 FYEKMQ come from the germline V gene (reference sequence). Combining a sample-barcoded 5' primer with a J-beta primer mix, a second PCR ran for roughly 6 to 12 cycles. TCRdb re-analysed the 5' RACE reads in MiXCR, keeping a single row per CDR3 protein. The repertoire includes around 1.1 million distinct CDR3 sequences, around two fifths of them detected once, and about 12% sits in the top ten. This sample was taken from a study of blood T cells in healthy people across ages.

The source material was blood. This clonotype was sampled from a man aged 18 to 29 in good health. The chain combines TRBV13 with TRBJ2-3; 10 bases fit TRBD2. CDR3 sequence: CASSLGLAGEHTDTQYF. CDR3 nucleotide sequence: TGTGCCAGCAGCTTAGGGCTAGCGGGGGAGCACACAGATACGCAGTATTTT.